These 10 T cell receptor beta chains were sequenced from one sample in a study of blood T cell repertoires in COVID-19. Here immunoSEQ multiplex PCR was the method, and the copy in TCRdb shows in-frame clones only, minus some. The data contain 150,000 to 200,000 clones, about 80% of them seen just once; the ten biggest clones take up about 25%. The specimen sequenced was peripheral blood. The receptors here all came from a woman in her seventies with acute or convalescent COVID-19.

This clone occurred once. The J gene is TRBJ1-1, the V gene TRBV30; D is possibly TRBD1 (6 bases). Germline assignment: CDR1 GTSNPN and CDR2 SVGIG (reference sequence). V dropped 7 bases and J dropped 1 base, with 13 bases sitting between them. The CDR3 extends over 13 amino acids. In DNA form, the CDR3 reads TGTGCCTTGACGGGGGGCCCGAACACTGAAGCTTTCTTT. It specifies CALTGGPNTEAFF.

V is TRBV5-4 and J is TRBJ2-1; 9 bases fit TRBD2. Germline CDR1 SGHNT, CDR2 YYREEE (reference sequence). The length of the CDR3 is 17 residues. V lost 0 bases and J lost 7; bases outside the gene matches: 11. The CDR3 DNA reads TGTGCCAGCAGCTTGGCCGGTATTGCGGGAGGGCCGAATGAGCAGTTCTTC. It is translated as CASSLAGIAGGPNEQFF.

This clone was detected a few times. This chain uses TRBV6-5 with TRBJ2-7; weak D call: TRBD2 (6 bases). The CDR3 sequence is 10 residues long. Germline V lookup: CDR1 MNHEY, CDR2 SVGAGI. V was pared by 10 bases and J by 3 bases, with 7 bases between. The CDR3 DNA sequence: TGTGCCACGGGAGACTACGAGCAGTACTTC. It encodes CATGDYEQYF.

V and J are TRBV5-1 and TRBJ1-3; TRBD1 aligns across 10 bases. Germline assignment: CDR1 SGHRS and CDR2 YFSETQ. The CDR3 sequence is 16 residues long. The junction had 7 bases not matched to a gene; V was cut back by 0 bases and J by 7 bases. CDR3 DNA: TGCGCCAGCAGCTTGGCCTTGGACAGGGGGGCGAACACCATATATTTT. Protein: CASSLALDRGANTIYF.

The gene calls are TRBV2 and TRBJ2-7, with 8 nucleotides matching TRBD1. Per the germline V gene, CDR1 is SNHLY and CDR2 is FYNNEI. After removal of 3 bases from V and 6 bases from J, the junction contained 7 bases not matched to a gene. This CDR3 is built from 14 residues. Here the CDR3 DNA reads TGTGCCAGCAGTGAGGACAGGGTGAAGTCCGAGCAGTACTTC. The encoded protein is CASSEDRVKSEQYF.

This chain links TRBV10-1 with TRBJ2-1, with 11 bases fitting TRBD1. The ends lost 3 bases at V and 8 bases at J; junction bases unmatched: 6. Germline assignment: CDR1 WNHNN and CDR2 SYGVQD (reference sequence). This CDR3 spans 15 amino acids. The CDR3 sequence is CASSDRTGGIYEQFF. The DNA of the CDR3 is TGCGCCAGCAGTGACCGGACAGGGGGCATATATGAGCAGTTCTTC.

The chain recombines TRBV7-2 with TRBJ2-2; 11 nucleotides agree with TRBD2. The CDR3 loop spans 17 amino acids. V lost 3 bases to trimming and J lost 7 bases; unmatched junction nucleotides: 10. Germline V gives CDR1 SGHTA, CDR2 FQGNSA. DNA for the CDR3: TGTGCCAGCAGCTTGAGGCTAGCGGGAGGCTTTAGCGGGGAGCTGTTTTTT. Translation gives CASSLRLAGGFSGELFF.

The chain couples TRBV7-2 to TRBJ2-3; 7 nucleotides line up with TRBD2. Germline CDR1 SGHTA, CDR2 FQGNSA. CDR3 length: 16 amino acids. Unmatched junction bases numbered 10, after V lost 3 bases and J lost 4 bases. CDR3 coding DNA: TGTGCCAGCAGCTTCAATCGTATGCGGGAGTCAGATACGCAGTATTTT. This translates into CASSFNRMRESDTQYF. The whole variable domain, filled in from reference TRBV7-2 and TRBJ2-3, reads GAGVSQSPSNKVTEKGKDVELRCDPISGHTALYWYRQSLGQGLEFLIYFQGNSAPDKSGLPSDRFSAERTGGSVSTLTIQRTQQEDSAVYLCASSFNRMRESDTQYFGPGTRLTVL.

The chain links TRBV21-1 to TRBJ2-1; the D segment call TRBD2 is taken from the table without a DNA check. TRBV21-1 is a documented pseudogene. This CDR3 is 15 amino acids long. The CDR3 loop is CASSKASVYDNEQFF. For the CDR3, the DNA is TGTGCCAGCAGCAAGGCTAGCGTGTACGACAATGAGCAGTTCTTC.

This chain links TRBV19 with TRBJ2-2; 9 bases are shared with TRBD2. The length of the CDR3 is 15 residues. The J segment lost 1 base and the V segment lost 9 bases, leaving 6 bases of the junction unmatched. Germline V gene sequence: CDR1 LNHDA, CDR2 SQIVND (reference sequence). The chain's CDR3 is CASQLAGVNTGELFF. DNA for the CDR3: TGTGCCAGCCAATTAGCGGGGGTGAACACCGGGGAGCTGTTTTTT. The full variable domain, rest sourced from reference TRBV19 and TRBJ2-2, is DGGITQSPKYLFRKEGQNVTLSCEQNLNHDAMYWYRQDPGQGLRLIYYSQIVNDFQKGDIAEGYSVSREKKESFPLTVTSAQKNPTAFYLCASQLAGVNTGELFFGEGSRLTVL.